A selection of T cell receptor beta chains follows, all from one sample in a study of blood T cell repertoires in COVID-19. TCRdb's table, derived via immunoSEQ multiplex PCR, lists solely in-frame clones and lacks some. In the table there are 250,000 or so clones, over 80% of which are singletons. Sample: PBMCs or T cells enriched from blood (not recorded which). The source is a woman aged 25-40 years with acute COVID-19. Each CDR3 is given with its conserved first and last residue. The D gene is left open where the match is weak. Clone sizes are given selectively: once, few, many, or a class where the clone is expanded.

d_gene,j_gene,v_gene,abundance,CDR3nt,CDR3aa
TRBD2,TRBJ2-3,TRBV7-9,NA,TGTGCCAGCAGCATAAACTTAGCGGGAGGCACAGATACGCAGTATTTT,CASSINLAGGTDTQYF
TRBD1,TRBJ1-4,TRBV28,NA,TGTGCCAGCAGTTTTTCTCAGGGGGCAACTAATGAAAAACTGTTTTTT,CASSFSQGATNEKLFF
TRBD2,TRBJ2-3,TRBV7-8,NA,TGTGCCAGCAGCGACCTAGGGGGATTAGCGGGAGCAGGAGATACGCAGTATTTT,CASSDLGGLAGAGDTQYF
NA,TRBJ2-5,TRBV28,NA,TGTGCCAGCAGTGGGCCAGCTAAAGAGACCCAGTACTTC,CASSGPAKETQYF
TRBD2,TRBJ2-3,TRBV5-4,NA,TGTGCCAGCAGCTCGGGACTCGGGAGGGATACGCAGTATTTT,CASSSGLGRDTQYF
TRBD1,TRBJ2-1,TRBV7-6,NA,TGTGCCAGCAGCCTAGTTCCCGGGACAGGGCACAATGAGCAGTTCTTC,CASSLVPGTGHNEQFF
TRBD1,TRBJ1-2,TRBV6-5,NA,TGTGCCAGCAGGAACAGGGGGGGCTATGGCTACACCTTC,CASRNRGGYGYTF
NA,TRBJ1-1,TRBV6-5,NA,TGTGCCAGCAGCCCCACCCGGCACGGCGGCACTGAAGCTTTCTTT,CASSPTRHGGTEAFF
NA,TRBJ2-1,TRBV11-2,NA,TGTGCCAGCAGCTTAGAAGTGGGCACCTACAATGAGCAGTTCTTC,CASSLEVGTYNEQFF
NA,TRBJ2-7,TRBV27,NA,TGTGCCAGCAGTTTGTCGGGTCCTTTGACCTACGAGCAGTACTTC,CASSLSGPLTYEQYF
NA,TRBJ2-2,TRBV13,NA,TGTGCCAGCGGGGTTAGCGGTCCGAACACCGGGGAGCTGTTTTTT,CASGVSGPNTGELFF
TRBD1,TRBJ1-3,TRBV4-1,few,TGCGCCAGCAGCCGCGGGACAGGGTCAGGAAACACCATATATTTT,CASSRGTGSGNTIYF
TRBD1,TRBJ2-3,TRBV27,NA,TGTGCCAGCAGTAAACAGGGGTCCAGCACAGATACGCAGTATTTT,CASSKQGSSTDTQYF
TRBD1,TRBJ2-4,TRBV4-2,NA,TGTGCCAGCAGCCAAGCCGGGACAGGGCTACACATTCAGTACTTC,CASSQAGTGLHIQYF
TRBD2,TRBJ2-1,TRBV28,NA,TGTGCCAGCAGTTTGGGGCTAGCGGGGAGTTACAATGAGCAGTTCTTC,CASSLGLAGSYNEQFF
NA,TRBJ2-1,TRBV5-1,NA,TGCGCCAGCAGACTCCGGCAGGCAACTTACAATGAGCAGTTCTTC,CASRLRQATYNEQFF
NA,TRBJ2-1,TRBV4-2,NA,TGTGCCAGCAGCCAAGAGCCTCAACGGGAGTCTTACAATGAGCAGTTCTTC,CASSQEPQRESYNEQFF
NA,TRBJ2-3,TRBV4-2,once,TGTGCCAGCAGCCAAGATTTAGCACTTACAGATACGCAGTATTTT,CASSQDLALTDTQYF
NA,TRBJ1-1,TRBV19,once,TGTGCCAGTAGTATAGGGGGCGGAACCCTGAACACTGAAGCTTTCTTT,CASSIGGGTLNTEAFF
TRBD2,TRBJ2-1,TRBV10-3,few,TGTGCCATTAAGGGACTAGCAGACTACAATGAGCAGTTCTTC,CAIKGLADYNEQFF
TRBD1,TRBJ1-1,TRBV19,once,TGTGCCAGTAGTATATTGAGGACAGGGGTGAACACTGAAGCTTTCTTT,CASSILRTGVNTEAFF
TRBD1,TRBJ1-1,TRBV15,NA,TGTGCCACCAGCAGGGCACGGACAGGGAACACTGAAGCTTTCTTT,CATSRARTGNTEAFF
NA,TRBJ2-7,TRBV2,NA,TGTGCCAGCACTCCGCGCGGGAAGCGTTTCGAGCAGTACTTC,CASTPRGKRFEQYF
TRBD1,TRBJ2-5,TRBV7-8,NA,TGTGCCAGCAGCTTACGAAAGACAGGGACCCTCCAAGAGACCCAGTACTTC,CASSLRKTGTLQETQYF
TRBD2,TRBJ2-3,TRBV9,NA,TGTGCCAGCAGCGTGGGACTAGCGGCTAACGGGGATACGCAGTATTTT,CASSVGLAANGDTQYF
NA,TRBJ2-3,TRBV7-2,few,TGTGCCAGCAGCTTAGGGGGGGGCACAGGAGATACGCAGTATTTT,CASSLGGGTGDTQYF